The T cell receptor (beta chain) described here comes from a study of breast tumors, draining lymph nodes, adjacent tissues (dated by TCRdb to about 2016). Notes on the research overall: TCR beta repertoires were compared across tumor, adjacent nontumor tissue and axillary lymph nodes obtained from breast cancer patients. The study aimed to assess the relationships and possible T-cell exchange between tumor, surrounding tissue and draining lymph node repertoires in human breast cancer.

The V end gives up 5 bases and the J end 3 bases, leaving 10 bases in the junction not matched to a gene. In the germline V gene, CDR1 corresponds to SGHRS and CDR2 to YFSETQ. The CDR3 covers 16 residues, taking in both the cysteine and the phenylalanine. The DNA shown is the 48-base CDR3, in frame from base 1. The full study reports these points: Tumor T-cell repertoires showed less diversity than lymph node repertoires and more diversity than nontumor tissue repertoires, and tumor T-cell repertoires showed preferential V and J gene usage. Rather than being directly demonstrated, the conclusion that tumor T cells originate in lymph nodes was presented as consistent with a hypothesis. A scenario in which most tumor T cells derive from the lymph node and then expand within tumor tissue was judged to be consistent with the data. In luminal-like breast cancer, tumor and nontumor tissue repertoires resembled each other significantly more than in basal-like breast cancer.

On this clonotype itself: This receptor's antigen is unknown. Qualities for individual bases were not recorded, and no much larger clone is one base off.

These reads were obtained on an Illumina HiSeq 2000. TCR beta chain libraries were generated by multiplex PCR amplification. The amplified TCR beta chain products were analyzed by high-throughput sequencing. TCRdb ran its own pipeline on the public reads, namely fastp trimming at Q25 and MiXCR clone calling, and kept in-frame beta chains. Each entry is one CDR3 protein sequence, shown with its most common DNA and genes. The sample table records some 97,000 distinct CDR3 sequences; 21% of these occur just once. 1% to 1.5% of the sample comes from the top ten. Lymph node samples were obtained from the axillary draining lymph nodes of breast cancer patients.

This TCR was sampled from a female donor with breast cancer. Some clones in this sample may be carry-over from other donors' samples. Sequenced input: axillary lymph node tissue. Recombination joined TRBV5-1 with TRBJ1-4; 7 bases in the junction line up with TRBD1. The sequenced DNA is TGCGCCAGCAGTGAAGGAAAGGGGGCATCTAATGAAAAACTGTTTTTT. It encodes CASSEGKGASNEKLFF.